This TCR beta chain was captured by sequencing in a study of blood T cell repertoires in COVID-19. In the study overall: T cells, B-cell-depleted T cells, or PBMCs provided the cDNA or gDNA that served as material.

Authors' methods: Nucleated cell number was recorded as an estimate derived from reference gene primer amplification. Libraries were prepared by immunoSEQ multiplex PCR; TCRdb keeps only in-frame clonotypes and omits some of them. V, J and clone size derive from that table, while D and trimming were established from the DNA sequence. The table includes 25,000 to 35,000 clones, approximately 87% detected once. Germline lookup yields CDR1 GTSNPN and CDR2 SVGIG (reference sequence). The V segment lost 3 bases and the J segment 5 bases; nucleotides outside the gene matches: 2. The CDR3 runs to 13 residues.

Specimen: peripheral blood. The chain links TRBV30 to TRBJ2-3; 10 bases line up with TRBD2. This clonotype was obtained from a man between 65 and 85 years old with active COVID-19. CDR3 DNA: TGTGCCTGGAGAAAGCGGGGGGGAGATACGCAGTATTTT. Amino acid sequence: CAWRKRGGDTQYF.